The subject of this entry is one TCR beta chain. What it recognizes is unknown. The record originates from a study of blood T cells in healthy people across ages. The study, taken as a whole, reports: Diversity was higher, and naive CD4+ cells more numerous, in long-lived donors than in aged donors.

Together with a sample-barcoded 5' primer, a J-beta primer mix was included in a second PCR lasting about 7 to 11 cycles. Every cDNA molecule bore a tag from a template-switch adaptor containing 12 random nucleotides. No fewer than 3 million CDR3-containing paired-end reads came from each sample. TCRdb reprocessed the 5' RACE reads with MiXCR, giving one entry per CDR3 protein. Of about 1.1 million distinct CDR3 sequences in the sample, about two fifths were seen once. The germline gives CDR1 SGHAT, CDR2 FQNNGV. J gave up 2 bases and V 4 bases, and 12 bases lay outside the gene matches. The CDR3 has 19 residues.

The chain carries TRBV11-2 and TRBJ1-6; TRBD1 matches at 9 bases. This receptor was obtained from a man aged 18 to 29 in good health. Input material: blood. The CDR3 here is CASSSGGHRGQPYNSPLHF. For the CDR3, the DNA is TGTGCCAGCAGCTCTGGGGGGCACAGGGGGCAACCCTATAATTCACCCCTCCACTTT.